The clone carrying this TCR beta chain is a singleton in its sample. Clones were read by immunoSEQ multiplex PCR, and TCRdb kept only the in-frame ones, dropping some. The data show hundreds of thousands of clones, with 80% to 90% seen just once and about 14% held by the top ten. The CDR3 is made up of 17 amino acids. Trimming removed 2 bases from V and 0 bases from J, with 14 bases in between. Germline loops: CDR1 MDHEN, CDR2 SYDVKM. The data were obtained in a study of blood T cell repertoires in COVID-19. Study-wide background: Collection of acute and convalescent COVID-19 samples took place in the United States, Italy and Spain.

The rearrangement uses TRBV28 and TRBJ1-3; D perhaps matches TRBD1 (6 bases). Sequenced sample: PBMCs or T cells enriched from blood (not recorded which). This TCR was recovered from a woman aged 45-65 years with acute COVID-19. This chain's CDR3 is CASSLAGDKSSGNTIYF. The CDR3 region has the DNA TGTGCCAGCAGTTTAGCAGGGGATAAGAGCTCTGGAAACACCATATATTTT.